The 31 T cell receptor beta chains in this list originate from one sample, sequenced in a study of blood T cell repertoires in COVID-19. Data came from immunoSEQ multiplex PCR; TCRdb stores just in-frame clones and leaves some out. The sample lists roughly 62,000 clones; around 80% were seen once. Sequencing input: peripheral blood. Receptor source: a woman older than 75 with active or convalescent COVID-19.

The chain combines TRBV6-5 with TRBJ2-7, with D unclear. The CDR3 contains 12 residues. Germline loops: CDR1 MNHEY, CDR2 SVGAGI. The V end was cut by 7 bases, the J end by 4 bases, with 11 bases between. CDR3 nucleotides: TGTGCCAGCACATTAACAGAGTACGAGCAGTACTTC. This codes for CASTLTEYEQYF.

This clone appeared a few times. The chain recombines TRBV3-1 (or the pseudogene TRBV3-2) with TRBJ1-1; the D is unclear. CDR1 LGHDT and CDR2 YNNKEL come from the germline V gene (reference sequence). Trimming left V 4 bases short and J 4 bases short, with 10 bases between. There are 13 residues in the CDR3. The CDR3 nucleotides are TGTGCCAGCAGCCCTAGAGGGATCACTGAAGCTTTCTTT. Its protein product is CASSPRGITEAFF.

This rearrangement joins TRBV9 to TRBJ2-2; 7 positions agree with TRBD1. The junction had 9 bases not matched to a gene; V was cut back by 9 bases and J by 7 bases. The germline CDR1 and CDR2 sequences are SGDLS and YYNGEE. The CDR3 totals 13 residues. The CDR3 loop reads CATRTGSHGELFF. CDR3 coding DNA: TGTGCCACCCGGACAGGCTCTCACGGGGAGCTGTTTTTT.

J is TRBJ2-3 and V is TRBV5-1; TRBD2 might be the D (5 bases). CDR3 length: 15 amino acids. Trimming took 0 bases from V and 3 from J, leaving 11 bases between them. Germline V gene sequence: CDR1 SGHRS, CDR2 YFSETQ. CDR3 residues: CASSLERAGTDTQYF. The CDR3 nucleotides read TGCGCCAGCAGCTTGGAGAGGGCCGGGACAGATACGCAGTATTTT.

This clone is categorized as medium-sized. V is TRBV7-6 and J is TRBJ1-2; TRBD1 agrees at 8 bases. The CDR3 is 15 amino acids. V shed 1 base and J 8 bases; nucleotides not matched to a gene: 9. Per germline, CDR1 SGHVS and CDR2 FNYEAQ. CDR3 DNA: TGTGCCAGCAGCTTAGAGGAGACAGGGGCGCGAGGCTACACCTTC. Its protein product is CASSLEETGARGYTF. Using reference TRBV7-6 and TRBJ1-2 for the parts outside the CDR3, the full variable domain is GAGVSQSPRYKVTKRGQDVALRCDPISGHVSLYWYRQALGQGPEFLTYFNYEAQQDKSGLPNDRFSAERPEGSISTLTIQRTEQRDSAMYRCASSLEETGARGYTFGSGTRLTVV.

CDR3 sequence: CASSEGGRGNQPQHF. The DNA of the CDR3 is TGTGCCAGCAGTGAGGGAGGACGGGGAAATCAGCCCCAGCATTTT. The chain combines TRBV6-1 with TRBJ1-5; no definite D call. V gave up 3 bases and J gave up 4 bases, with 13 bases separating them. In germline, CDR1 is MNHNS, CDR2 SASEGT. The CDR3 consists of 15 residues.

This sequence joins TRBV7-2 and TRBJ2-3; D is ambiguous. V lost 3 bases to trimming and J lost 4 bases, with 8 bases between them. Germline loops: CDR1 SGHTA, CDR2 FQGNSA. The CDR3 is made up of 13 amino acids. The DNA for the CDR3 is TGTGCCAGCAGCTTGGAGCGTTCAGATACGCAGTATTTT. Protein product: CASSLERSDTQYF.

The CDR3 DNA is TGTGCCAGCTCACCGATGGGACAGTACAATGAGCAGTTCTTC. The encoded protein is CASSPMGQYNEQFF. The gene calls are TRBV18 and TRBJ2-1; TRBD1 aligns across 7 bases. In germline, CDR1 is KGHSH, CDR2 LQKENI. The length of the CDR3 is 14 residues. V trimming: 3 bases; J trimming: 4 bases; junction bases outside the gene matches: 3.

This clone is termed large. The chain is built from TRBV6-1 and TRBJ2-5, with TRBD1 matching 7 bases. CDR1 and CDR2 from the germline V gene are MNHNS and SASEGT. V was pared by 3 bases and J by 2 bases, with 6 bases of the junction left unmatched. The CDR3 extends over 15 amino acids. The CDR3 region is CASSERQGSQETQYF. The DNA of the CDR3 is TGTGCCAGCAGTGAGCGACAGGGAAGTCAAGAGACCCAGTACTTC.

V usage is TRBV11-1 and J usage is TRBJ1-6; 7 bases agree with TRBD1. Germline V lookup: CDR1 SGHAT, CDR2 FQDESV (reference sequence). The CDR3 consists of 14 residues. Trimming cost V 3 bases and J 9 bases; bases outside gene matches: 5. Here the CDR3 DNA reads TGTGCCAGCAGCTTGACAGGGTGGGGTTCACCCCTCCACTTT. Translation gives CASSLTGWGSPLHF.

The chain is built from TRBV4-2 and TRBJ1-2; D unclear. The CDR3 is made up of 14 amino acids. The V gene lost 0 bases and the J gene lost 4 bases, with 9 bases spanning the gap. Germline CDR1 reads LGHNA; CDR2 reads YNFKEQ. The CDR3 DNA follows: TGTGCCAGCAGCCAAGATCCCGGGTTCTATGGCTACACCTTC. Its translation is CASSQDPGFYGYTF.

A single count supports this clone. The chain has TRBV5-1 and TRBJ2-3; 16 bases map to TRBD2. The V gene's germline CDR1 is SGHRS and CDR2 YFSETQ. V dropped 2 bases and J dropped 1; count of bases not matched to a gene: 10. This CDR3 has 20 residues. This chain's CDR3 is CASSFIPGLAGGAGTDTQYF. The CDR3 coding sequence is TGCGCCAGCAGCTTTATTCCGGGACTAGCGGGGGGGGCTGGCACAGATACGCAGTATTTT.

The V gene is TRBV5-5, the J gene TRBJ1-4; TRBD1 agrees at 8 bases. This CDR3 contains 16 residues. The germline V gene has CDR1 SGHKS and CDR2 YYEKEE (reference sequence). Trimming cost V 3 bases and J 3 bases; bases outside gene matches: 7. The CDR3 coding sequence is TGTGCCAGCAGCTCGGCGGACAGGGCGGCTAATGAAAAACTGTTTTTT. Amino acid sequence: CASSSADRAANEKLFF.

This chain connects TRBV3-1 (or the pseudogene TRBV3-2) to TRBJ1-6, with a tentative D call TRBD1 (5 bases). Germline CDR1 reads LGHDT; CDR2 reads YNNKEL (reference sequence). The V gene lost 3 bases and the J gene lost 10 bases, with 13 bases spanning the gap. This CDR3 is 14 amino acids long. The CDR3 here is CASSQGGGESPLHF. The CDR3 bases are TGTGCCAGCAGCCAGGGCGGGGGAGAATCACCCCTCCACTTT.

This clone occurred a few times. This chain uses TRBV5-1 with TRBJ1-1; the match to TRBD1 covers 7 bases. The CDR3 runs 14 residues. Germline V gene sequence: CDR1 SGHRS, CDR2 YFSETQ. V lost 3 bases and J lost 10; bases outside the gene matches: 12. CDR3 DNA sequence: TGCGCCAGCAGCTCTGCACAGGGGACGGGGGTAGCTTTCTTT. Its protein product is CASSSAQGTGVAFF.

Note on this clone: Additional DNA sequences in this sample encode the identical CDR3. The chain is built from TRBV19 and TRBJ1-6; D not certain. The CDR3 length is 14 residues. Germline CDR1 and CDR2: LNHDA and SQIVND (reference sequence). V was clipped by 3 bases and J by 7 bases, with 10 bases between them. The CDR3 loop is CASSIGEANSPLHF. DNA of the CDR3: TGTGCCAGTAGTATTGGGGAGGCCAATTCACCCCTCCACTTT. The entire variable domain, with the rest obtained from reference TRBV19 and TRBJ1-6, is as follows: DGGITQSPKYLFRKEGQNVTLSCEQNLNHDAMYWYRQDPGQGLRLIYYSQIVNDFQKGDIAEGYSVSREKKESFPLTVTSAQKNPTAFYLCASSIGEANSPLHFGNGTRLTVT.

The rearrangement uses TRBV7-9 and TRBJ1-5, with 7 bases identical to TRBD1. The trim removed 4 bases at V and 5 bases at J, leaving 2 bases unmatched. CDR1 is SEHNR, CDR2 FQNEAQ, per germline (reference sequence). The CDR3 consists of 13 residues. CDR3 residues: CASSYGTDQPQHF. Written as DNA, the CDR3 is TGTGCCAGCAGCTATGGGACAGATCAGCCCCAGCATTTT.

Here the CDR3 reads CASSNYRGGNTGELFF. The CDR3 nucleotides are TGCGCCAGCAGTAACTACAGGGGTGGGAACACCGGGGAGCTGTTTTTT. The V gene is TRBV10-1, the J gene TRBJ2-2, with 7 bases identical to TRBD1. V was pared by 5 bases and J by 1 base, with 7 bases of the junction left unmatched. The CDR3 is made up of 16 amino acids. Per germline, CDR1 WNHNN and CDR2 SYGVQD (reference sequence).

The V call is TRBV6-5, the J call TRBJ1-2; no clear D gene. This CDR3 comprises 13 residues. Germline CDR1 MNHEY, CDR2 SVGAGI. Between the trimmed V and J ends, which lost 6 bases and 5 bases, there was a span of 13 bases. The CDR3 region is CASSRNGIYGYTF. DNA for the CDR3: TGTGCCAGCAGCAGAAACGGGATATATGGCTACACCTTC.

The gene calls are TRBV5-8 and TRBJ1-2; the D gene is possibly TRBD1 (5 bases). V gave up 3 bases and J gave up 6 bases, with 12 bases separating them. CDR1 is SGHTS, CDR2 YDEGEE, per germline. The CDR3 sequence is 13 residues long. The CDR3, as DNA: TGTGCCAGCAGCTGGGAGGGCAGGGATGGCTACACCTTC. Translating gives CASSWEGRDGYTF. The full variable domain, its missing parts supplied by reference TRBV5-8 and TRBJ1-2, is EAGVTQSPTHLIKTRGQQATLRCSPISGHTSVYWYQQALGLGLQFLLWYDEGEERNRGNFPPRFSGRQFPNYSSELNVNALELEDSALYLCASSWEGRDGYTFGSGTRLTVV.

V and J are TRBV9 and TRBJ1-1; D not resolved. The ends were cut back, 4 bases at V and 3 bases at J, with 16 bases in the middle. CDR3 size: 15 residues. CDR1 SGDLS and CDR2 YYNGEE come from the germline V gene. As DNA, the CDR3 is TGTGCCAGCAGCTTAGATATGGCAGATTACACTGAAGCTTTCTTT. Its protein product is CASSLDMADYTEAFF.

The rearrangement uses TRBV2 and TRBJ2-5; possible D gene TRBD2, 5 bases. Trimming pared 4 bases from V and 4 bases from J, leaving 7 bases between. The CDR3 consists of 12 residues. The germline V gene has CDR1 SNHLY and CDR2 FYNNEI. The CDR3 loop reads CASSVAGETQYF. The CDR3 DNA reads as TGTGCCAGCAGTGTGGCGGGAGAGACCCAGTACTTC.

CDR3 sequence reads: CASRASGGDQPQHF. CDR3 in DNA: TGTGCCAGCAGAGCTTCAGGGGGAGATCAGCCCCAGCATTTT. This chain connects TRBV6-5 to TRBJ1-5, with 7 bases fitting TRBD1. Losses at the gene ends were 6 bases for V and 5 bases for J; bases not matched to a gene: 7. Germline loops: CDR1 MNHEY, CDR2 SVGAGI. The CDR3 runs to 14 residues.

The genes are TRBV7-2 and TRBJ1-2; D uncertain. CDR1 SGHTA and CDR2 FQGNSA come from the germline V gene. The CDR3 totals 15 residues. The V end was cut by 5 bases, the J end by 1 base, with 14 bases between. The CDR3 loop reads CASSRSSSGNYGYTF. The CDR3, as DNA: TGTGCCAGCAGCCGCAGTTCCTCGGGTAACTATGGCTACACCTTC.

The rearrangement joins TRBV10-2 to TRBJ1-5; D possibly corresponds to TRBD1 (5 bases). V gave up 3 bases and J gave up 0 bases, with 9 bases separating them. From germline, CDR1 is WSHSY and CDR2 SAAADI. The CDR3 runs to 15 residues. CDR3 nucleotide sequence: TGCGCCAGCAGTGACGACAGTTATAGCAATCAGCCCCAGCATTTT. This gives the protein CASSDDSYSNQPQHF.

The rearrangement uses TRBV29-1 and TRBJ1-1; 8 bases align to TRBD1. Germline-derived CDR1 and CDR2 are SQVTM and ANQGSEA. With V trimmed by 3 bases and J by 9 bases, 6 bases remained unmatched. The CDR3 loop spans 12 amino acids. The CDR3: CSVEAGGNKAFF. CDR3 DNA: TGCAGCGTTGAGGCAGGGGGCAATAAAGCTTTCTTT.

This sequence joins TRBV1 and TRBJ2-2; TRBD1, the table's D call, was not compared with the DNA. TRBV1 is given as a pseudogene. This CDR3 comprises 16 residues. CDR3 loop: CTSSQDQSVPTGELFF. CDR3 nucleotide sequence: TGCACCAGCAGCCAAGATCAGTCCGTACCCACCGGGGAGCTGTTTTTT.

The V call is TRBV28, the J call TRBJ1-5, with D maybe TRBD1 (5 bases). Germline values: CDR1 MDHEN, CDR2 SYDVKM. The V and J ends lost 5 bases and 4 bases respectively, with 18 bases between them. CDR3 length: 16 residues. The CDR3 is CASSPSGGTANQPQHF. The CDR3 bases are TGTGCCAGCAGTCCCTCCGGGGGGACCGCAAATCAGCCCCAGCATTTT.

V is TRBV10-3 and J is TRBJ1-1; 8 nucleotides line up with TRBD1. Germline V lookup: CDR1 ENHRY, CDR2 SYGVKD. The ends lost 2 bases at V and 1 base at J; junction bases unmatched: 9. CDR3 length: 17 amino acids. The CDR3 DNA reads TGTGCCATCAGTGAGGGCAGGGGGCGTCAGCAGAACACTGAAGCTTTCTTT. Protein sequence: CAISEGRGRQQNTEAFF.

This chain links TRBV18 with TRBJ1-2, with no clear D. The CDR3 is made up of 17 amino acids. Germline loops: CDR1 KGHSH, CDR2 LQKENI. V lost 2 bases and J lost 3, with 19 bases in between. CDR3 in amino acids: CASSPGESSPSYYGYTF. The CDR3 DNA is TGTGCCAGCTCACCAGGAGAAAGTTCCCCCTCTTACTATGGCTACACCTTC. The variable domain in full, completed from reference TRBV18 and TRBJ1-2, reads NAGVMQNPRHLVRRRGQEARLRCSPMKGHSHVYWYRQLPEEGLKFMVYLQKENIIDESGMPKERFSAEFPKEGPSILRIQQVVRGDSAAYFCASSPGESSPSYYGYTFGSGTRLTVV.

CDR3 in amino acids: CASSYGQGEGYTF. CDR3 coding DNA: TGTGCCAGCTCTTACGGACAGGGGGAAGGCTACACCTTC. This rearrangement joins TRBV18 to TRBJ1-2; TRBD1 matches 10 bases. V was pared by 6 bases and J by 8 bases, with 6 bases of the junction left unmatched. Germline CDR1 reads KGHSH; CDR2 reads LQKENI. The CDR3 loop spans 13 amino acids.